The 21 T cell receptor beta chains below were found in one sample sequenced in a study of blood T cell repertoires in COVID-19 (dated by TCRdb to 2019 to 2021). Libraries came from the immunoSEQ multiplex PCR assay. TCRdb limited this immuneACCESS table to in-frame rearrangements with V and J called. A share of clones is missing; checked studies link under half to unresolved V genes, and the rest is unexplained. The sample table contains a few hundred thousand clones; only one count was recorded for about 91% of them. The ten largest make up 10% to 15% of the sample. Sequencing was done on a sample of peripheral blood. Receptors were obtained from a woman aged 45-65 years with COVID-19, enrolled during active disease.

J is TRBJ2-2 and V is TRBV5-6, with 7 bases that match TRBD1. Germline V CDR1 and CDR2: SGHDT, YYEEEE. Unmatched junction bases numbered 16, after V lost 3 bases and J lost 5 bases. There are 18 residues in the CDR3. The CDR3 protein is CASSSQGVVDVETGELFF. DNA of the CDR3: TGTGCCAGCAGCTCCCAGGGGGTAGTAGATGTGGAGACCGGGGAGCTGTTTTTT. The entire variable domain, with the rest obtained from reference TRBV5-6 and TRBJ2-2, is as follows: DAGVTQSPTHLIKTRGQQVTLRCSPKSGHDTVSWYQQALGQGPQFIFQYYEEEERQRGNFPDRFSGHQFPNYSSELNVNALLLGDSALYLCASSSQGVVDVETGELFFGEGSRLTVL.

This sequence joins TRBV6-1 and TRBJ1-1; D gene ambiguous. Trimming removed 2 bases at V and 0 bases at J, with 10 bases between. The CDR3 covers 15 residues. Germline CDR1 is MNHNS and CDR2 is SASEGT. CDR3 nucleotides: TGTGCCAGCAGTGAAAGGTGGCGGGTGAACACTGAAGCTTTCTTT. This translates into CASSERWRVNTEAFF.

V is TRBV5-1 and J is TRBJ1-1; D unresolved. The CDR3 length is 14 residues. The V gene lost 3 bases and the J gene lost 3 bases, with 12 bases spanning the gap. Germline CDR1 reads SGHRS; CDR2 reads YFSETQ. CDR3 region: CASSSDISHTEAFF. Here the CDR3 DNA reads TGCGCCAGCAGCTCCGACATATCCCACACTGAAGCTTTCTTT.

The V gene is TRBV11-3, the J gene TRBJ2-2; TRBD2 aligns across 14 bases. V trimming: 5 bases; J trimming: 6 bases; junction bases outside the gene matches: 14. The length of the CDR3 is 19 residues. The germline CDR1 and CDR2 sequences are SGHNT and YENEEA. This chain's CDR3 is CASSPGLAGGSQGSGELFF. In DNA, the CDR3 is TGTGCCAGCAGCCCTGGACTAGCGGGGGGATCGCAGGGTTCCGGGGAGCTGTTTTTT.

This chain links TRBV18 with TRBJ2-3; D unresolved. Trimming took off 2 bases at V and 1 base at J, with 10 bases between the two ends. The CDR3 runs to 15 residues. Germline V gene sequence: CDR1 KGHSH, CDR2 LQKENI. This CDR3 is CASSPSGLGTDTQYF. CDR3 nucleotides: TGTGCCAGCTCACCATCCGGGTTGGGCACAGATACGCAGTATTTT. The whole variable domain, remainder taken from reference TRBV18 and TRBJ2-3, is NAGVMQNPRHLVRRRGQEARLRCSPMKGHSHVYWYRQLPEEGLKFMVYLQKENIIDESGMPKERFSAEFPKEGPSILRIQQVVRGDSAAYFCASSPSGLGTDTQYFGPGTRLTVL.

The rearrangement uses TRBV19 and TRBJ2-3; 9 nucleotides line up with TRBD2. J gave up 4 bases and V 2 bases, and 19 bases lay outside the gene matches. From germline, CDR1 is LNHDA and CDR2 SQIVND (reference sequence). The length of the CDR3 is 20 residues. In DNA, the CDR3 is TGTGCCAGTAGTATATATGGTCCTGGATTAGCGGGGGCCTCCCCAGATACGCAGTATTTT. Amino acids: CASSIYGPGLAGASPDTQYF.

This clone was recorded once. The chain recombines TRBV15 with TRBJ2-5; 9 nucleotides match TRBD1. The CDR3 spans 15 residues. Germline V lookup: CDR1 LNHNV, CDR2 YYDKDF (reference sequence). After removal of 11 bases from V and 0 bases from J, the junction contained 10 bases not matched to a gene. CDR3: CASARDRAYQETQYF. CDR3 nucleotide sequence: TGTGCCTCCGCCCGGGACAGGGCCTACCAAGAGACCCAGTACTTC. The complete variable domain, with remaining parts taken from reference TRBV15 and TRBJ2-5, reads DAMVIQNPRYQVTQFGKPVTLSCSQTLNHNVMYWYQQKSSQAPKLLFHYYDKDFNNEADTPDNFQSRRPNTSFCFLDIRSPGLGDTAMYLCASARDRAYQETQYFGPGTRLLVL.

Details on this clone: A junction end diverges from the germline sequence, so it may reflect a read error. V gene TRBV4-1 combines with J gene TRBJ1-1; 8 bases align to TRBD1. Per germline, CDR1 MGHRA and CDR2 YSYEKL. This CDR3 region has 15 residues. CDR3 DNA sequence: TGCGCCAGCAGCCAGCGACAGGGGTGGAACGCTGAAGCTTTCTTT. This encodes CASSQRQGWNAEAFF.

This chain connects TRBV11-3 to TRBJ2-7; the D gene is possibly TRBD1 (6 bases). CDR3 length equals 13 residues. Deletions cut 0 bases from V and 6 bases from J, with 9 bases between. Germline loops: CDR1 SGHNT, CDR2 YENEEA. CDR3 sequence: CASSLEWDTEQYF. The DNA of the CDR3 is TGTGCCAGCAGCTTAGAGTGGGACACCGAGCAGTACTTC.

The chain joins TRBV12-3 or TRBV12-4 to TRBJ1-4; 7 bases match TRBD1. V lost 3 bases to trimming and J lost 8 bases; unmatched junction nucleotides: 3. This CDR3 region has 13 residues. The CDR3 spells CASSFRGNEKLFF. In nucleotides, the CDR3 is TGTGCCAGCAGTTTCAGGGGGAACGAAAAACTGTTTTTT.

The rearrangement joins TRBV6-5 to TRBJ1-5; no reliable D call. The V gene's germline CDR1 is MNHEY and CDR2 SVGAGI. V lost 2 bases and J 0 bases, leaving 11 bases between the germline ends. The CDR3 is 16 amino acids. The CDR3 DNA reads as TGTGCCAGCAGTTACAGCGGGGTGGGTAGCAATCAGCCCCAGCATTTT. Translated, it gives CASSYSGVGSNQPQHF.

The chain carries TRBV27 and TRBJ2-2, with D possibly being TRBD2 (6 bases). The CDR3 runs to 14 residues. V was shortened by 5 bases and J by 7 bases, with 14 bases between the two germline ends. Per the germline V gene, CDR1 is MNHEY and CDR2 is SMNVEV (reference sequence). In nucleotides, the CDR3 is TGTGCCAGCAGTCACGGAGGGGCCCTCGGGGAGCTGTTTTTT. This gives the protein CASSHGGALGELFF.

The chain combines TRBV10-3 with TRBJ2-2; a weak D match, TRBD1 (6 bases). The germline V gene has CDR1 ENHRY and CDR2 SYGVKD. V gave up 8 bases and J gave up 7 bases, with 11 bases separating them. The CDR3 has 12 residues. The CDR3 loop is CAIFRGIGELFF. The CDR3 DNA reads TGTGCCATCTTCAGGGGAATCGGGGAGCTGTTTTTT.

The V and J genes are TRBV27 and TRBJ2-1, with D tentatively TRBD1 (5 bases). The V gene's germline CDR1 is MNHEY and CDR2 SMNVEV (reference sequence). Trimming took off 5 bases at V and 4 bases at J, with 15 bases between the two ends. The CDR3 totals 15 residues. CDR3 sequence: CASSLGVSSYNEQFF. The CDR3 coding sequence is TGTGCCAGCAGTCTAGGGGTATCGAGTTACAATGAGCAGTTCTTC.

The chain carries TRBV6-6 and TRBJ2-7; D is undetermined. This CDR3 region has 16 residues. The germline V gene encodes CDR1 MNHNY and CDR2 SVGAGI (reference sequence). Trimming cost V 3 bases and J 0 bases, with 15 bases left between them. The CDR3 is CASSYNPPPSSYEQYF. CDR3 sequence (DNA): TGTGCCAGCAGTTATAATCCCCCTCCGAGCTCCTACGAGCAGTACTTC.

The chain employs TRBV3-1 (or the pseudogene TRBV3-2) and TRBJ2-2, with D unresolved. The CDR3 has 12 amino acids. The germline V and J ends were trimmed by 0 bases and 10 bases, with 6 bases remaining between them. CDR1 is LGHDT, CDR2 YNNKEL, per germline (reference sequence). CDR3 region: CASSQDSVELFF. CDR3 nucleotides: TGTGCCAGCAGCCAAGACTCCGTGGAGCTGTTTTTT.

The V and J genes are TRBV27 and TRBJ2-1; 13 positions agree with TRBD2. From germline, CDR1 is MNHEY and CDR2 SMNVEV (reference sequence). Trimming took 2 bases from V and 7 from J; bases not matched to a gene: 8. The CDR3 consists of 17 residues. The CDR3 spells CASSLRKTSGGINEQFF. The CDR3 DNA reads as TGTGCCAGCAGTTTACGAAAGACTAGCGGGGGGATAAATGAGCAGTTCTTC.

This clone has just a few counts. This chain joins TRBV5-1 and TRBJ2-5; D is unresolved. Germline CDR1 SGHRS, CDR2 YFSETQ. V was cut by 4 bases and J by 0 bases, with 7 bases left in between. The CDR3 totals 13 residues. CDR3 in amino acids: CASSPSYQETQYF. The DNA of the CDR3 is TGCGCCAGCAGCCCCAGTTACCAAGAGACCCAGTACTTC.

The chain carries TRBV4-2 and TRBJ1-6; TRBD1 might be the D (6 bases). The length of the CDR3 is 18 residues. Deletions cut 8 bases from V and 9 bases from J, with 29 bases between. In germline, CDR1 is LGHNA, CDR2 YNFKEQ. The CDR3: CASRVYDLQGDVGSPLHF. The CDR3 bases are TGTGCCAGCCGAGTCTACGACCTACAGGGAGATGTAGGTTCACCCCTCCACTTT.

This chain joins TRBV3-1 (or the pseudogene TRBV3-2) and TRBJ1-5; D gene ambiguous. The CDR3 is 14 residues long. V was clipped by 0 bases and J by 2 bases, with 5 bases between them. The germline CDR1 and CDR2 sequences are LGHDT and YNNKEL (reference sequence). CDR3 coding DNA: TGTGCCAGCAGCCAAGATCTCGGCAATCAGCCCCAGCATTTT. Translating it yields CASSQDLGNQPQHF.

The chain combines TRBV19 with TRBJ1-5, with a tentative D call TRBD1 (5 bases). The CDR3 length is 16 residues. Per germline, CDR1 LNHDA and CDR2 SQIVND (reference sequence). Trimming took off 8 bases at V and 0 bases at J, with 17 bases between the two ends. For the CDR3, the DNA is TGTGCCAGTCAGGGTAGTTTCCCCAATAGCAATCAGCCCCAGCATTTT. Amino acid sequence: CASQGSFPNSNQPQHF.